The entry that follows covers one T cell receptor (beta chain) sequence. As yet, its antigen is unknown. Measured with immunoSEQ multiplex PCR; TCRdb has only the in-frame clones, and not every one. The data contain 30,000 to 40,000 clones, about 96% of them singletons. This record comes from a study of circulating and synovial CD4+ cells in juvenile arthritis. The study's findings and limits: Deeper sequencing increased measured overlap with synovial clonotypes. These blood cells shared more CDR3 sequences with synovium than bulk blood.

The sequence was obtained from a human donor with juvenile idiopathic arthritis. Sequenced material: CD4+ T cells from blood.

Here the CDR3 DNA reads TGCGCCAGCAGTCGGGACGGGGGGGACGAGCAGTACTTC. As protein: CASSRDGGDEQYF. The genes are TRBV10-1 and TRBJ2-7; 8 bases are a match to TRBD2. The trim removed 5 bases at V and 5 bases at J, leaving 5 bases unmatched. The CDR3 has 13 amino acids. Germline CDR1 WNHNN, CDR2 SYGVQD (reference sequence).